The rows below give T cell receptor beta chains drawn from one sample of a study of CD8 T cells in ankylosing spondylitis. TCRdb fed the 5' RACE reads into MiXCR, producing one record per CDR3 protein. The data contain 390,000 or so distinct CDR3 sequences, around 22% of them seen just once; the ten biggest clones take up roughly a sixth. The specimen sequenced was blood, either unsorted or a sorted T cell fraction (not recorded which). These TCRs come from a male donor with ankylosing spondylitis. The CDR3 runs from the conserved cysteine through the conserved F or W. The order of the fields is J gene, clone size, CDR3 length, V gene, D gene, CDR3 DNA, CDR3 protein. D genes are given only for firm matches. Expanded clones get a size class; other rows say once, few or many, or leave the size out.

TRBJ1-1 - 16 TRBV18 - TGTGCCAGCTCACCATCTTTCGACAGTCGGGGCACTGAAGCTTTCTTT CASSPSFDSRGTEAFF
TRBJ2-1 few 15 TRBV3-1 - TGTGCCAGCAGCTCTACTAGGGAATCCTACAATGAGCAGTTCTTC CASSSTRESYNEQFF
TRBJ2-5 - 15 TRBV7-2 - TGTGCCAGCAGCTTAGATATGGCAGGGGGGGAGACCCAGTACTTC CASSLDMAGGETQYF
TRBJ2-7 few 13 TRBV7-2 TRBD1 TGTGCCAGCAGCCCCGACAGGGGATACGAGCAGTACTTC CASSPDRGYEQYF
TRBJ2-3 few 13 TRBV3-1 - TGTGCCAGCAGCCAAGATCGATGGGATACGCAGTATTTT CASSQDRWDTQYF
TRBJ2-2 few 17 TRBV18 TRBD2 TGTGCCAGCTCACCACCGCTAGCGGGATCGAACACCGGGGAGCTGTTTTTT CASSPPLAGSNTGELFF
TRBJ2-3 few 16 TRBV2 TRBD2 TGTGCCAGCAGAGCCGGACTAGCGGGAGAGGTAGATACGCAGTATTTT CASRAGLAGEVDTQYF
TRBJ1-1 few 14 TRBV5-6 - TGTGCCAGCAGCTTACAGGTCACGAGCACTGAAGCTTTCTTT CASSLQVTSTEAFF
TRBJ2-1 few 15 TRBV30 - TGTGCCTGGAGTCGTGGAGAAGGCTCCTACAATGAGCAGTTCTTC CAWSRGEGSYNEQFF
TRBJ2-3 few 15 TRBV4-3 - TGCGCCAGCAGCCAATTCTCAGCTGGCACAGATACGCAGTATTTT CASSQFSAGTDTQYF
TRBJ2-1 few 16 TRBV4-3 - TGCGCCAGCAGCCAAGATGCCAGGAAGGTCTACAATGAGCAGTTCTTC CASSQDARKVYNEQFF
TRBJ2-7 few 13 TRBV29-1 TRBD1 TGCAGCGTTAGCCGGGACAGGTTGTACGAGCAGTACTTC CSVSRDRLYEQYF
TRBJ2-1 - 15 TRBV12-3/TRBV12-4 TRBD2 TGTGCCAGCAGCTACAGCGGGAGGGTGTACAATGAGCAGTTCTTC CASSYSGRVYNEQFF
TRBJ2-6 - 17 TRBV6-5 - TGTGCCAGCAGTTACTCGGGGAGGCGCTCTGGGGCCAACGTCCTGACTTTC CASSYSGRRSGANVLTF
TRBJ2-3 - 12 TRBV20-1 - TGCAGTGCTACACCCGACACAGATACGCAGTATTTT CSATPDTDTQYF
TRBJ1-2 once 13 TRBV6-1 - TGTGCCAGCAGACCTGACAGAAACTATGGCTACACCTTC CASRPDRNYGYTF
TRBJ2-1 few 15 TRBV9 - TGTGCCAGCAGACGGGGGGACAGCTCCTACAATGAGCAGTTCTTC CASRRGDSSYNEQFF
TRBJ2-2 few 13 TRBV5-1 - TGCGCCAGCAGCACCCGACTAGCCGGGGAGCTGTTTTTT CASSTRLAGELFF
TRBJ2-3 few 16 TRBV5-6 - TGTGCCAGCAGCTTGTCGTGGGCTAGTAGCACAGATACGCAGTATTTT CASSLSWASSTDTQYF
TRBJ1-1 - 13 TRBV5-8 - TGTGCCAGCAGCAAGTTAAGGAGCGCTGAAGCTTTCTTT CASSKLRSAEAFF